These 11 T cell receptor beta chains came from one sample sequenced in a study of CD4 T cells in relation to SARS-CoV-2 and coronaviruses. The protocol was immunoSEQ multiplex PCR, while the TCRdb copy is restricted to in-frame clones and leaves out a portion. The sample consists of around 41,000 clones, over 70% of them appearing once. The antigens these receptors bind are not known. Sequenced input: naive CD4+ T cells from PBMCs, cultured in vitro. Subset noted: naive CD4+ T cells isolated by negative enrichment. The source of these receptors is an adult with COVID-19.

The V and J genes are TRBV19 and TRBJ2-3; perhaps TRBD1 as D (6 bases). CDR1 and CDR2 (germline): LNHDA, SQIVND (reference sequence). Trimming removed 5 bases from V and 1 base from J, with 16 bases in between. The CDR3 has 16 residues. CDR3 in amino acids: CASSPRSRGRTDTQYF. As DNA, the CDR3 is TGTGCCAGTAGTCCACGTTCCAGGGGCCGCACAGATACGCAGTATTTT. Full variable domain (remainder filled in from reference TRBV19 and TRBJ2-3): DGGITQSPKYLFRKEGQNVTLSCEQNLNHDAMYWYRQDPGQGLRLIYYSQIVNDFQKGDIAEGYSVSREKKESFPLTVTSAQKNPTAFYLCASSPRSRGRTDTQYFGPGTRLTVL.

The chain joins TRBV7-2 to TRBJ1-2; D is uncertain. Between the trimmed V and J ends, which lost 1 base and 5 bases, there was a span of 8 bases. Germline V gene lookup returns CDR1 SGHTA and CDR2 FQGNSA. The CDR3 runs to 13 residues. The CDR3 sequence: CASSLGPVYGYTF. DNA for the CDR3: TGTGCCAGCAGCTTAGGTCCAGTTTATGGCTACACCTTC. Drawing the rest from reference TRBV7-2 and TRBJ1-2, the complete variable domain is GAGVSQSPSNKVTEKGKDVELRCDPISGHTALYWYRQSLGQGLEFLIYFQGNSAPDKSGLPSDRFSAERTGGSVSTLTIQRTQQEDSAVYLCASSLGPVYGYTFGSGTRLTVV.

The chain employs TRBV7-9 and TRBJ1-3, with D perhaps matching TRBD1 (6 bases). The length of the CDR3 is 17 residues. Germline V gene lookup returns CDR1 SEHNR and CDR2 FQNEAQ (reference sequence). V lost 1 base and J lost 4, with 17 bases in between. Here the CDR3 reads CASSLDRTGLAGNTIYF. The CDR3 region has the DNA TGTGCCAGCAGCTTAGATCGAACAGGGCTAGCGGGAAACACCATATATTTT. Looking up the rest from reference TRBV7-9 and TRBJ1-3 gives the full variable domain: DTGVSQNPRHKITKRGQNVTFRCDPISEHNRLYWYRQTLGQGPEFLTYFQNEAQLEKSRLLSDRFSAERPKGSFSTLEIQRTEQGDSAMYLCASSLDRTGLAGNTIYFGEGSWLTVV.

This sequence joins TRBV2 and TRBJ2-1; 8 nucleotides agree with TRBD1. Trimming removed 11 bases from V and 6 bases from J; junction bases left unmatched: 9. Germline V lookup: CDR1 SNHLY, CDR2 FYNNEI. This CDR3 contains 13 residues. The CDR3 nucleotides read TGTGCCGGAGCCGGGACAGGTAGCAATGAGCAGTTCTTC. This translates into CAGAGTGSNEQFF.

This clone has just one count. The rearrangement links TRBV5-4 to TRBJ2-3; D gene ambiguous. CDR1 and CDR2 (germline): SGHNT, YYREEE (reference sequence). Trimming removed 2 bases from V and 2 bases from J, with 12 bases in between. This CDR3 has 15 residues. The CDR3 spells CASSFPSASTDTQYF. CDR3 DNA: TGTGCCAGCAGCTTTCCGTCAGCCTCCACAGATACGCAGTATTTT.

Here the CDR3 DNA reads TGTGCCAGCACCTTACAGGGAAATAGCAATCAGCCCCAGCATTTT. It specifies CASTLQGNSNQPQHF. The V call is TRBV5-5, the J call TRBJ1-5, with a weak D call TRBD1 (6 bases). The germline V and J ends were trimmed by 6 bases and 0 bases, with 13 bases remaining between them. The CDR3 length is 15 residues. Germline CDR1 and CDR2: SGHKS and YYEKEE (reference sequence).

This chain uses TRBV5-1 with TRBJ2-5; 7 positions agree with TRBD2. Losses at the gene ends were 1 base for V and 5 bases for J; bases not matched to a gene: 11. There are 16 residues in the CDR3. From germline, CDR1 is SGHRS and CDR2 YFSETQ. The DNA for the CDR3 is TGCGCCAGCAGCTTGTCCCCGGGGGAGGGCGGGGAGACCCAGTACTTC. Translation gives CASSLSPGEGGETQYF.

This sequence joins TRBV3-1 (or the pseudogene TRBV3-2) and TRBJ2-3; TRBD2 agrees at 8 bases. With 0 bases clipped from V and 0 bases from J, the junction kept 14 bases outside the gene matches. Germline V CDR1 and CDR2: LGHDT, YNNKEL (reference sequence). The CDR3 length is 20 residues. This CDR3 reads CASSQDWETAGVGSTDTQYF. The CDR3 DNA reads TGTGCCAGCAGCCAAGATTGGGAAACAGCGGGAGTGGGTAGCACAGATACGCAGTATTTT.

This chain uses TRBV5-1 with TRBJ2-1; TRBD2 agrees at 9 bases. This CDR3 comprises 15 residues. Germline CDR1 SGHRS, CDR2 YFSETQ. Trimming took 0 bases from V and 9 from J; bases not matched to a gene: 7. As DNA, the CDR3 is TGCGCCAGCAGCTTGGTTAGCGGGAGCCTAGGTGAGCAGTTCTTC. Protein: CASSLVSGSLGEQFF.

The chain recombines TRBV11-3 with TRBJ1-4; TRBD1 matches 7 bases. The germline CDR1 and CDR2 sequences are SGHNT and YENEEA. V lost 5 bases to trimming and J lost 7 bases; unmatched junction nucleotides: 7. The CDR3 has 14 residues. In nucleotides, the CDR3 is TGTGCCAGCAGCCCGGACAGGATTTGTGAAAAACTGTTTTTT. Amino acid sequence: CASSPDRICEKLFF.

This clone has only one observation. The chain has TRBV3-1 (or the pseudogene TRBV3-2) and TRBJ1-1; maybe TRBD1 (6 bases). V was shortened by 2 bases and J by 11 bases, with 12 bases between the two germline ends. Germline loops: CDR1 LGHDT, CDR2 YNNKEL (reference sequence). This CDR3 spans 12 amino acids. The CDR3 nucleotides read TGTGCCAGCAGCCAAAGAGACAGGTTGGCTTTCTTT. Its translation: CASSQRDRLAFF.